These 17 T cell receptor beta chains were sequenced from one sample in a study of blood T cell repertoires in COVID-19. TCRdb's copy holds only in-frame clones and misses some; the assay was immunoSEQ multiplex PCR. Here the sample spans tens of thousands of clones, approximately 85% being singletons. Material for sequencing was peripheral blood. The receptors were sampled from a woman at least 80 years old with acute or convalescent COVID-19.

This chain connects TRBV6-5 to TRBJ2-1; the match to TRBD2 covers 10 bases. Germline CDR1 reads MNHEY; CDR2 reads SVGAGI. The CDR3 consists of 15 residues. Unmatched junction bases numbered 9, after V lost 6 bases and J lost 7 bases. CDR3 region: CASRSGGAGKNEQFF. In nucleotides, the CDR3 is TGTGCCAGCAGGAGCGGGGGGGCCGGTAAGAATGAGCAGTTCTTC.

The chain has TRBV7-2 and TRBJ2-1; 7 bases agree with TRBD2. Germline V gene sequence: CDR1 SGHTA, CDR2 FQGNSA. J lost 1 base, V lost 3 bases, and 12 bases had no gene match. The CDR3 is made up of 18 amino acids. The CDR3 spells CASSFGLVTYESYNEQFF. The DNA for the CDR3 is TGTGCCAGCAGCTTTGGACTAGTCACCTATGAGTCCTACAATGAGCAGTTCTTC.

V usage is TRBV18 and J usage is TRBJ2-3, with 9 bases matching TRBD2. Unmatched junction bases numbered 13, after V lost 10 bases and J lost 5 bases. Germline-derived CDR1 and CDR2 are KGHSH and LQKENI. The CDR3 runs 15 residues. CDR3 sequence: CATEMAGGPGDTQYF. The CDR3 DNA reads TGTGCCACCGAGATGGCGGGAGGGCCAGGAGATACGCAGTATTTT.

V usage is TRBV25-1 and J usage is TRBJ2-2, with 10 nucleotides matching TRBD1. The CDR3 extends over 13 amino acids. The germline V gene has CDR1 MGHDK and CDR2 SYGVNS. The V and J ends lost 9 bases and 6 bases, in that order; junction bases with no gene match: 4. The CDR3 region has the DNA TGTGCCAGTCGGGACAGGGGACCCGGGGAGCTGTTTTTT. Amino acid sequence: CASRDRGPGELFF.

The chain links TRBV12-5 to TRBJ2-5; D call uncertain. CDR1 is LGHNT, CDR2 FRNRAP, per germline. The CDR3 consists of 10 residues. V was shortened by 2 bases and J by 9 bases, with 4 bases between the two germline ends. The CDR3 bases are TGTGCTAGTGGTTTGCATGCCCAGTACTTC. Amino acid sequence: CASGLHAQYF. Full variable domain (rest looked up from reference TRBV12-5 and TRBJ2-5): DARVTQTPRHKVTEMGQEVTMRCQPILGHNTVFWYRQTMMQGLELLAYFRNRAPLDDSGMPKDRFSAEMPDATLATLKIQPSEPRDSAVYFCASGLHAQYFGPGTRLLVL.

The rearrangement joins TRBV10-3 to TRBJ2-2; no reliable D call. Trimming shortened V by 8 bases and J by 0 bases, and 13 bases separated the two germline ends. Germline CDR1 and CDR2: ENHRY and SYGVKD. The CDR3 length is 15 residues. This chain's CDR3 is CAIPTRNPNTGELFF. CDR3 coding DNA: TGTGCCATCCCCACGAGGAATCCGAACACCGGGGAGCTGTTTTTT.

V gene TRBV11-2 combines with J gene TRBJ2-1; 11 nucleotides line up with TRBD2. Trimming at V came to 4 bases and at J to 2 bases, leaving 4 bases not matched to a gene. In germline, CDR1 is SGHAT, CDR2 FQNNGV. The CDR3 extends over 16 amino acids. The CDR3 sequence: CASSSKLAGAYNEQFF. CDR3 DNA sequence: TGTGCCAGCAGCTCTAAACTAGCGGGAGCCTACAATGAGCAGTTCTTC.

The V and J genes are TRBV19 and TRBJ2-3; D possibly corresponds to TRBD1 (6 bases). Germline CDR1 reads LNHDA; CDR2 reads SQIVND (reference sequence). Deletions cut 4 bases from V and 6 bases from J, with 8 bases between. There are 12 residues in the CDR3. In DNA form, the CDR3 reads TGTGCCAGTAGTAAACAGGGTGATACGCAGTATTTT. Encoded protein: CASSKQGDTQYF.

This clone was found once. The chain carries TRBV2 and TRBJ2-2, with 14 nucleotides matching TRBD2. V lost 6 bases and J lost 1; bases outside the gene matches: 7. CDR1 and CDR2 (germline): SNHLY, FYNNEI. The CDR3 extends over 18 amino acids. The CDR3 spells CASSERTSGRLNTGELFF. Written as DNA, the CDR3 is TGTGCCAGCAGCGAGAGGACTAGCGGGAGGCTGAACACCGGGGAGCTGTTTTTT. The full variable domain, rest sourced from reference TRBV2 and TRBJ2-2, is EPEVTQTPSHQVTQMGQEVILRCVPISNHLYFYWYRQILGQKVEFLVSFYNNEISEKSEIFDDQFSVERPDGSNFTLKIRSTKLEDSAMYFCASSERTSGRLNTGELFFGEGSRLTVL.

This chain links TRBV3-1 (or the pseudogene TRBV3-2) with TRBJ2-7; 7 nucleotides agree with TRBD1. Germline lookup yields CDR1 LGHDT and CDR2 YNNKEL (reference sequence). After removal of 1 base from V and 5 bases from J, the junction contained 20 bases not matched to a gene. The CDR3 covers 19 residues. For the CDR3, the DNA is TGTGCCAGCAGCCAAGGGGTTGGGGGAAGAACCGGGACAGTAGACGAGCAGTACTTC. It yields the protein CASSQGVGGRTGTVDEQYF.

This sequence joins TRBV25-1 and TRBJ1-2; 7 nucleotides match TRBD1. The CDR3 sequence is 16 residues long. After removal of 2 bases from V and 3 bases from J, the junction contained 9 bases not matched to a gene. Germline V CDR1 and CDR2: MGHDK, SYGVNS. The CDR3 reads CASSEGARGAYYGYTF. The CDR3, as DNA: TGTGCCAGCAGTGAAGGCGCCAGGGGGGCCTACTATGGCTACACCTTC.

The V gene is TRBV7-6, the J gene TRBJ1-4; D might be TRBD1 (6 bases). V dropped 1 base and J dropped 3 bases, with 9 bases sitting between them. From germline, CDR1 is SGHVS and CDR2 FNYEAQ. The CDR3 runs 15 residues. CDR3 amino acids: CASSLGQAANEKLFF. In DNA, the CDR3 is TGTGCCAGCAGCTTAGGACAGGCGGCTAATGAAAAACTGTTTTTT. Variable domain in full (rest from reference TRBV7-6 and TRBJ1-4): GAGVSQSPRYKVTKRGQDVALRCDPISGHVSLYWYRQALGQGPEFLTYFNYEAQQDKSGLPNDRFSAERPEGSISTLTIQRTEQRDSAMYRCASSLGQAANEKLFFGSGTQLSVL.

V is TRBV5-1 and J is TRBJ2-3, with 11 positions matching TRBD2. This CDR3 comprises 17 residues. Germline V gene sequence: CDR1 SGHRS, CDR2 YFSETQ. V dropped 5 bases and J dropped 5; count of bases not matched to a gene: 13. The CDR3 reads CASSSQLAGGLGDTQYF. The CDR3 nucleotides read TGCGCCAGCAGTTCACAATTAGCGGGAGGGCTGGGAGATACGCAGTATTTT.

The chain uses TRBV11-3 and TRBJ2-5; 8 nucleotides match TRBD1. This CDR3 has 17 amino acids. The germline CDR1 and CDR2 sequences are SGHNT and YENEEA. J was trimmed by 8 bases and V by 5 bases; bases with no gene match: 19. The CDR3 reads CASSPTGGNIPSNTQYF. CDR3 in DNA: TGTGCCAGCAGCCCTACAGGGGGTAATATTCCGTCCAACACCCAGTACTTC.

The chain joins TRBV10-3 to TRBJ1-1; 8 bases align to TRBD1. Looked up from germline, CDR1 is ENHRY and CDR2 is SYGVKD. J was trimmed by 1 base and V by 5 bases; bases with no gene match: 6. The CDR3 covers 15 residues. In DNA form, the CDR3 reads TGTGCCATCAGTCGGACAGGGACGACGAACACTGAAGCTTTCTTT. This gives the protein CAISRTGTTNTEAFF.

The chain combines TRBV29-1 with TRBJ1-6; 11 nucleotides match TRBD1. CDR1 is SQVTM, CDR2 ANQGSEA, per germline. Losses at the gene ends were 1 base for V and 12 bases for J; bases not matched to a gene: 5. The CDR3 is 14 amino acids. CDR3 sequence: CSVEGDGTGGPLHF. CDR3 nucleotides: TGCAGCGTTGAAGGGGACGGGACAGGGGGACCCCTCCACTTT.

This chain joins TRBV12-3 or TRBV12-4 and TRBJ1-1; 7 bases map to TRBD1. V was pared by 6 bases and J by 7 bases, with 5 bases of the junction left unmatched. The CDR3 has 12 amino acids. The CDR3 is CASRGTAVEAFF. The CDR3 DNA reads TGTGCCAGCAGAGGGACAGCCGTTGAAGCTTTCTTT.